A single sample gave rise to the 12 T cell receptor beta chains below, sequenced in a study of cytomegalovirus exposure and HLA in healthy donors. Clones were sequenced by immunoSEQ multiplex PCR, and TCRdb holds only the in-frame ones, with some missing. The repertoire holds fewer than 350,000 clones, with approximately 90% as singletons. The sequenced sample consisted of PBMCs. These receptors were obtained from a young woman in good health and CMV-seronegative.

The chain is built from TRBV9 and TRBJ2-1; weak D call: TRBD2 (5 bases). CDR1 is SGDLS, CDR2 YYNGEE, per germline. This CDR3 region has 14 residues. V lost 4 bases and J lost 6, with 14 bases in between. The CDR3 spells CASSSQDGGNEQFF. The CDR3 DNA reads TGTGCCAGCAGCTCCCAGGACGGAGGCAATGAGCAGTTCTTC.

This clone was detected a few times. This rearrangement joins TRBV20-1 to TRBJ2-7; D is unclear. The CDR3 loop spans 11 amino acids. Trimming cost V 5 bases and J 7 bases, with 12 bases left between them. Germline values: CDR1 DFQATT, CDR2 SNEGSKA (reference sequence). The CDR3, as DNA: TGCAGTGCTGCAACACTCGGGGAGCAGTACTTC. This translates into CSAATLGEQYF.

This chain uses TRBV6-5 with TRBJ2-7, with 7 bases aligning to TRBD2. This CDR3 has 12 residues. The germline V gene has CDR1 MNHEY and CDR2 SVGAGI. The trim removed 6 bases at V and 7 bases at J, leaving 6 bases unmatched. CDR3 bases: TGTGCCAGCAGCCACAATAGCGGGGAGCAGTACTTC. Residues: CASSHNSGEQYF.

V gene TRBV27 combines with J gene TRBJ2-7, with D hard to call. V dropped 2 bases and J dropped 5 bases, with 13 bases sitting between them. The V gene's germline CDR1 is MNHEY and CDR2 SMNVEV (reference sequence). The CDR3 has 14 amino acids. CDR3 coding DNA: TGTGCCAGCAGTTTAACTTCTCATTCCCACGAGCAGTACTTC. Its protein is CASSLTSHSHEQYF.

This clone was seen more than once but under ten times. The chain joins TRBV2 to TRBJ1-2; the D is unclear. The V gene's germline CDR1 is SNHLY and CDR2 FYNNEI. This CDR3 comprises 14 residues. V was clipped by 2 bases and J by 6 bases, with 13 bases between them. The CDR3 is CASSEYLWADGYTF. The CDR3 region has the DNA TGTGCCAGCAGTGAATATCTATGGGCAGATGGCTACACCTTC.

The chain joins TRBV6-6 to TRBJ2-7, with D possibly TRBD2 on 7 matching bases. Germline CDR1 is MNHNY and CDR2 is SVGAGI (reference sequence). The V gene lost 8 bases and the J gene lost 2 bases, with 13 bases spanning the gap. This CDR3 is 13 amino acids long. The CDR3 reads CASERGRAYEQYF. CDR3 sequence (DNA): TGTGCCAGCGAGAGGGGGAGGGCCTACGAGCAGTACTTC.

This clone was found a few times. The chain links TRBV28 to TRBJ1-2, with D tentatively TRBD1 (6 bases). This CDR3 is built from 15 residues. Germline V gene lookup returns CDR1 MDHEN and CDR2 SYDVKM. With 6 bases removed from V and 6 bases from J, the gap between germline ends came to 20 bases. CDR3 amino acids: CASSLLKQGGHGYTF. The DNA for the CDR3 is TGTGCCAGCAGCCTCCTCAAACAGGGTGGGCATGGCTACACCTTC.

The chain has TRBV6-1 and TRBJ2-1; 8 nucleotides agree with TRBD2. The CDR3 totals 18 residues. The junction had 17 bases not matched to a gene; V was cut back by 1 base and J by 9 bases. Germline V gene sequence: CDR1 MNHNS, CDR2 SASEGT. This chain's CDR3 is CASSEEGRPSGSKGEQFF. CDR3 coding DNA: TGTGCCAGCAGTGAAGAGGGACGGCCTAGCGGGTCCAAGGGTGAGCAGTTCTTC.

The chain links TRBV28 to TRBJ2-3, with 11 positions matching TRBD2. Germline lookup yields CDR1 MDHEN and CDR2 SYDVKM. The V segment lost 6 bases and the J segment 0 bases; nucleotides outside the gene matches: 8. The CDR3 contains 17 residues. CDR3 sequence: CASRLTSGRVSTDTQYF. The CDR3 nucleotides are TGTGCCAGCAGACTCACTAGCGGGAGAGTTAGCACAGATACGCAGTATTTT.

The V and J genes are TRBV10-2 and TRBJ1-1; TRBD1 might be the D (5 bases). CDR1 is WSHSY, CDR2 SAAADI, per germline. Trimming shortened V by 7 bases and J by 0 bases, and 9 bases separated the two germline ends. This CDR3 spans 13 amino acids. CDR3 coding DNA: TGCGCCAGCACGGGACTGATGAACACTGAAGCTTTCTTT. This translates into CASTGLMNTEAFF.

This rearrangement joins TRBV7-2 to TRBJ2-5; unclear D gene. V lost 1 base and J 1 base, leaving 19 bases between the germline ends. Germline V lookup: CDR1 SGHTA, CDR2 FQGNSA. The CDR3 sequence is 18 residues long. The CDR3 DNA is TGTGCCAGCAGCTTAGTTCCCGTCTCCGGGTATATCCAAGAGACCCAGTACTTC. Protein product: CASSLVPVSGYIQETQYF.

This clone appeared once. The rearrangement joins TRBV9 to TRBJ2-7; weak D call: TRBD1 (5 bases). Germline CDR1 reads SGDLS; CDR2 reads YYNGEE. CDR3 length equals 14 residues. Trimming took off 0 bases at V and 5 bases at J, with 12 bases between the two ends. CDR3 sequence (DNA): TGTGCCAGCAGCGTAGACCCGAAGACAGACGAGCAGTACTTC. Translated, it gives CASSVDPKTDEQYF.